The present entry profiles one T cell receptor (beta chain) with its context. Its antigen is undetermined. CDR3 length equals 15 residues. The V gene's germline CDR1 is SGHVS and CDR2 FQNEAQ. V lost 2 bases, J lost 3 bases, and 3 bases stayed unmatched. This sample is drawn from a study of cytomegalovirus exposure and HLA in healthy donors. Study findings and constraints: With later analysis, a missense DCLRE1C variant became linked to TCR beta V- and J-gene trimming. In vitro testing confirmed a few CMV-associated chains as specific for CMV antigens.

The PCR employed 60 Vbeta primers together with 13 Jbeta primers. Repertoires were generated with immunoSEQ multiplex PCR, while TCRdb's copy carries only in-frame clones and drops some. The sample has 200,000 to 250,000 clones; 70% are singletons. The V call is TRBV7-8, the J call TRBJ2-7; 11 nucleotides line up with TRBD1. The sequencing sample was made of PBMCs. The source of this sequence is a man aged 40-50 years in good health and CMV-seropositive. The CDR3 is CASSLRTGGVYEQYF. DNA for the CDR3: TGTGCCAGCAGCTTAAGGACAGGGGGCGTCTACGAGCAGTACTTC.